These T cell receptor beta chains were read from a single sample in a study of blood T cells in healthy people across ages. TCRdb re-analysed the 5' RACE reads in MiXCR, keeping a single row per CDR3 protein. In the table there are roughly 680,000 distinct CDR3 sequences, 52% of which are singletons. Material: blood. These receptors all come from a woman older than 75 in good health. The CDR3 runs from the conserved cysteine through the conserved F or W. D genes are given only for firm matches. A clone size is listed for some rows: how often the clone was seen (once, few, many), or a class if it is expanded.

clone_size j_call d_call v_call cdr3_nt cdr3_aa
NA TRBJ2-3 TRBD2 TRBV2 TGTGCCAGGACTAGCGGGGGGGCCCCCACAGATACGCAGTATTTT CARTSGGAPTDTQYF
NA TRBJ1-2 NA TRBV7-9 TGTGCCAGCAGCGTAGGAGTGGGTTCCGATGGCTACACCTTC CASSVGVGSDGYTF
NA TRBJ2-5 NA TRBV12-3/TRBV12-4 TGCGCCAGCAGGTACTCCATGTCAGAGCAGTACTTC CASRYSMSEQYF
few TRBJ2-1 TRBD2 TRBV2 TGTGCCAGCATAAGGCGGGAGACCTACAATGAGCAGTTCTTC CASIRRETYNEQFF
few TRBJ2-3 NA TRBV20-1 TGCAGTGCTAACCGGATTACAGATACGCAGTATTTT CSANRITDTQYF
NA TRBJ2-1 TRBD2 TRBV7-2 TGTGCCAGCAGCTTAGAAGCTAGCGGTCGGAACAATGAGCAGTTCTTC CASSLEASGRNNEQFF
many TRBJ2-7 NA TRBV12-3/TRBV12-4 TGTGCCAGCAGTTTAGGGGGGCACACCTACGAGCAGTACTTC CASSLGGHTYEQYF
few TRBJ1-6 NA TRBV2 TGTGCCAGCAGTGAAGATGGAGGACAGAAATATAATTCACCCCTCCACTTT CASSEDGGQKYNSPLHF
many TRBJ2-5 NA TRBV5-1 TGCGCCAGCAGCTTGGCCGGAGGACTACTACAAGAGACCCAGTACTTC CASSLAGGLLQETQYF
NA TRBJ2-2 NA TRBV5-1 TGCGCCAGCAAGGTCTACAAGTCCTGGACGGCGAACACCGGGGAGCTGTTTTTT CASKVYKSWTANTGELFF
NA TRBJ1-6 TRBD1 TRBV20-1 TGCAGTGCTAGAAGGGGACAGTATAATTCACCCCTCCACTTT CSARRGQYNSPLHF
once TRBJ1-5 NA TRBV12-3/TRBV12-4 TGTGCCAGCAGTTTCGGGAAGGCAGGTCAGCCCCAGCATTTT CASSFGKAGQPQHF
NA TRBJ2-3 NA TRBV5-1 TGCGCCAGCAGCGAAGACTGGAAAACTAGCACAGATACGCAGTATTTT CASSEDWKTSTDTQYF
many TRBJ2-5 TRBD1 TRBV6-2/TRBV6-3 TGTGCCAGCAGTTTCTTCCCCGGGACAGTAGAGACCCAGTACTTC CASSFFPGTVETQYF
many TRBJ2-1 NA TRBV7-9 TGTGCCAGCAGCTCCTCAGGTGGACTGGGCAATGAGCAGTTCTTC CASSSSGGLGNEQFF
many TRBJ2-6 NA TRBV5-1 TGCGCCAGCAGCGAAAGCTCTGGGGCCAACGTCCTGACTTTC CASSESSGANVLTF
NA TRBJ2-3 NA TRBV20-1 TGCAGTGCTAGCAGGGAGGCGGATACGCAGTATTTT CSASREADTQYF
many TRBJ1-2 TRBD1 TRBV4-2 TGTGCCAGCAGCCTCGGACAGGGAGGGAATTATGGCTACACCTTC CASSLGQGGNYGYTF
NA TRBJ2-2 TRBD1 TRBV7-9 TGTGCCAGCACGGACAGGGCCCTCACCGGGGAGCTGTTTTTT CASTDRALTGELFF
NA TRBJ2-1 NA TRBV20-1 TGCAGTGCTAGAGTTCGGTACAATGAGCAGTTCTTC CSARVRYNEQFF
NA TRBJ2-7 TRBD2 TRBV13 TGTGCCAGCAACGTACGCGGGAGCTACGAGCAGTACTTC CASNVRGSYEQYF
NA TRBJ2-2 TRBD2 TRBV27 TGTGCCAGCAGTTTATCGTGGCTGGCGGGAGGCACCGGGGAGCTGTTTTTT CASSLSWLAGGTGELFF
NA TRBJ2-3 NA TRBV20-1 TGCAGTGCTCTAGGACCGGTGGATACGCAGTATTTT CSALGPVDTQYF
many TRBJ2-7 NA TRBV3-1 TGTGCCAGCAGCCATGTAGGAACTGCACTAGAGCAGTACTTC CASSHVGTALEQYF
NA TRBJ2-3 NA TRBV6-4 TGTGCCAGCAGTTCGCGGGGCGACAGCACAGATGCGCAGTATTTT CASSSRGDSTDAQYF
NA TRBJ2-3 NA TRBV9 TGTGCCAGCAGCGTTGAAGGGCGTACTAGCACAGATACGCAGTATTTT CASSVEGRTSTDTQYF
NA TRBJ2-3 NA TRBV11-2 TGTGCCGGCAGCTTAGCGGAAGATACGCAGTATTTT CAGSLAEDTQYF
many TRBJ2-1 TRBD2 TRBV7-9 TGTGCCAGCAGCTTAGTAGGCGGGAGGGCGAGCTCCTACAATGAGCAGTTCTTC CASSLVGGRASSYNEQFF
many TRBJ2-4 NA TRBV29-1 TGCAGCGTTGAGGGGGAGGCCAAAAACATTCAGTACTTC CSVEGEAKNIQYF
NA TRBJ2-5 NA TRBV12-3/TRBV12-4 TGTGCCAGCAGTAGGGGGGGGGAAGAGACCCAGTACTTC CASSRGGEETQYF
many TRBJ2-7 NA TRBV10-3 TGTGCCATCAGTTCGAGTAGCCAGGGTTCCGCCTCCTACGAGCAGTACTTC CAISSSSQGSASYEQYF
NA TRBJ1-2 NA TRBV7-9 TGTGCCAGCAGCGCAGACAGAACCGGTGGTTACGGCTACACCTTC CASSADRTGGYGYTF
few TRBJ1-1 NA TRBV20-1 TGCAGTGCTAGAGATCGGGGGGGCTACACTGAAGCTTTCTTT CSARDRGGYTEAFF
NA TRBJ1-2 NA TRBV6-2/TRBV6-3 TGTGCCAGCAGATTACTCGTGTTCTACACCTTC CASRLLVFYTF
NA TRBJ2-7 NA TRBV6-5 TGTGCCAGCAGTTCCCCGCGAGGGGGGGGGCTCTCCGAGCAGTACTTC CASSSPRGGGLSEQYF
many TRBJ1-1 NA TRBV5-1 TGCGCCAGCAGCCCCCGGACAGAAATGAACACTGAAGCTTTCTTT CASSPRTEMNTEAFF
NA TRBJ2-2 NA TRBV12-3/TRBV12-4 TGTGCCAGCAGCCCAGAGGGGGGGGAGCTGTTTTTT CASSPEGGELFF